Below, 32 T cell receptor beta chains from the same sample are listed, as sequenced in a study of blood T cell repertoires in COVID-19. TCRdb keeps only in-frame clones here, not all; method: immunoSEQ multiplex PCR. Of 200,000 to 250,000 clones listed, over 80% are singletons. The sample consisted of peripheral blood. Source of these receptors: a young man with COVID-19, enrolled during active disease.

The chain joins TRBV27 to TRBJ1-6; D is undetermined. The germline CDR1 and CDR2 sequences are MNHEY and SMNVEV (reference sequence). CDR3 length: 15 amino acids. Trimming pared 0 bases from V and 8 bases from J, leaving 11 bases between. CDR3 in amino acids: CASSLSGGFDSPLHF. In DNA form, the CDR3 reads TGTGCCAGCAGTTTATCGGGAGGGTTTGATTCACCCCTCCACTTT.

This clone has only a few counts. The CDR3 protein is CASSMRGSTFF. The CDR3 nucleotides are TGTGCCAGTAGTATGAGAGGGTCGACATTCTTC. This chain joins TRBV19 and TRBJ2-1, with TRBD2 as a possible D gene (5 bases). This CDR3 comprises 11 residues. CDR1 and CDR2 (germline): LNHDA, SQIVND (reference sequence). The V gene lost 3 bases and the J gene lost 16 bases, with 13 bases spanning the gap.

V gene TRBV11-3 combines with J gene TRBJ2-3; D remains unclear. Looked up from germline, CDR1 is SGHNT and CDR2 is YENEEA. V lost 2 bases to trimming and J lost 2 bases, with 5 bases between them. The CDR3 extends over 13 amino acids. The CDR3 protein is CASSLSYTDTQYF. CDR3 sequence (DNA): TGTGCCAGCAGCTTAAGCTACACAGATACGCAGTATTTT.

The chain employs TRBV24-1 and TRBJ2-7, with 8 bases fitting TRBD2. Germline V lookup: CDR1 KGHDR, CDR2 SFDVKD. This CDR3 has 15 residues. The J segment lost 4 bases and the V segment lost 2 bases, leaving 6 bases of the junction unmatched. CDR3 bases: TGTGCCACCAGTGATTACGGGAGGGCCGGGTACGAGCAGTACTTC. Translating it yields CATSDYGRAGYEQYF.

The chain employs TRBV7-9 and TRBJ1-3; D is perhaps TRBD1 (6 bases). Looked up from germline, CDR1 is SEHNR and CDR2 is FQNEAQ (reference sequence). This CDR3 is 13 amino acids long. V lost 3 bases, J lost 4 bases, and 7 bases lay in between. CDR3 coding DNA: TGTGCCAGCAGCTTGGGGGCAGGAAACACCATATATTTT. Translating gives CASSLGAGNTIYF.

This sequence joins TRBV7-9 and TRBJ1-6; 11 bases are shared with TRBD1. Per germline, CDR1 SEHNR and CDR2 FQNEAQ (reference sequence). V lost 4 bases and J lost 1; bases outside the gene matches: 6. The CDR3 runs to 18 residues. CDR3 DNA sequence: TGTGCCAGCAGCTCCCGGACAGGGGGCATATCCTATAATTCACCCCTCCACTTT. This gives the protein CASSSRTGGISYNSPLHF.

V gene TRBV11-3 combines with J gene TRBJ2-2; a possible D gene is TRBD2 (5 bases). The CDR3 spans 18 residues. V dropped 1 base and J dropped 1 base, with 16 bases sitting between them. The germline V gene has CDR1 SGHNT and CDR2 YENEEA. Here the CDR3 reads CASSLVLEGYENTGELFF. The CDR3 DNA reads TGTGCCAGCAGCTTAGTGTTAGAGGGTTACGAGAACACCGGGGAGCTGTTTTTT.

CDR3 sequence: CASRKAEATFYEQYF. CDR3 DNA: TGTGCCAGCAGAAAGGCGGAGGCCACCTTCTACGAGCAGTACTTC. The rearrangement joins TRBV7-6 to TRBJ2-7; TRBD2 might be the D (5 bases). The germline V gene encodes CDR1 SGHVS and CDR2 FNYEAQ. The CDR3 has 15 residues. The V gene lost 6 bases and the J gene lost 3 bases, with 18 bases spanning the gap.

The chain has TRBV19 and TRBJ1-5; 11 bases match TRBD1. The J segment lost 5 bases and the V segment lost 8 bases, leaving 8 bases of the junction unmatched. CDR3 length: 15 residues. Looked up from germline, CDR1 is LNHDA and CDR2 is SQIVND (reference sequence). CDR3 amino acids: CASSRTGGLDQPQHF. As DNA, the CDR3 is TGTGCCAGTTCTCGGACAGGGGGCTTAGATCAGCCCCAGCATTTT.

V usage is TRBV13 and J usage is TRBJ2-2, with TRBD1 as a possible D gene (5 bases). V lost 4 bases and J lost 4, with 13 bases in between. Germline V CDR1 and CDR2: PRHDT, FYEKMQ (reference sequence). The CDR3 contains 15 residues. CDR3 DNA sequence: TGTGCCAGCAGCTCCAAAGGACATCCCACCGGGGAGCTGTTTTTT. Protein: CASSSKGHPTGELFF.

The chain couples TRBV6-5 to TRBJ2-1, with 7 bases fitting TRBD1. The CDR3 extends over 16 amino acids. J was trimmed by 0 bases and V by 2 bases; bases with no gene match: 4. Germline loops: CDR1 MNHEY, CDR2 SVGAGI. CDR3: CASSYGQAFSYNEQFF. Here the CDR3 DNA reads TGTGCCAGCAGTTACGGACAGGCCTTCTCCTACAATGAGCAGTTCTTC.

This clone has only a few counts. CDR3 region: CASSRTRFLIEQYF. The CDR3 DNA reads as TGTGCCAGCAGTCGGACTAGGTTCCTTATCGAGCAGTACTTC. V usage is TRBV28 and J usage is TRBJ2-7; 7 bases map to TRBD2. CDR3 length equals 14 residues. J gave up 6 bases and V 5 bases, and 10 bases lay outside the gene matches. The germline gives CDR1 MDHEN, CDR2 SYDVKM.

Only one count was recorded for this clone. The chain joins TRBV6-5 to TRBJ1-2; perhaps TRBD1 as D (5 bases). Germline V gene sequence: CDR1 MNHEY, CDR2 SVGAGI. There are 13 residues in the CDR3. V lost 7 bases, J lost 2 bases, and 11 bases lay in between. CDR3 in amino acids: CASTSGGNYGYTF. CDR3 DNA sequence: TGTGCCAGCACCTCGGGGGGGAACTATGGCTACACCTTC.

The chain combines TRBV5-4 with TRBJ1-2; D perhaps matches TRBD1 (6 bases). The CDR3 is made up of 15 amino acids. Trimming stripped 3 bases from V and 2 bases from J, with 14 bases between. CDR1 and CDR2 from the germline V gene are SGHNT and YYREEE (reference sequence). The CDR3 sequence: CASSSPVTGNYGYTF. In nucleotides, the CDR3 is TGTGCCAGCAGCTCCCCCGTAACAGGGAACTATGGCTACACCTTC.

This sequence joins TRBV11-2 and TRBJ2-3; 10 nucleotides match TRBD1. The CDR3 is 16 residues long. V gave up 4 bases and J gave up 0 bases; unmatched junction bases: 4. CDR1 is SGHAT and CDR2 is FQNNGV in the germline V gene. The chain's CDR3 is CASSSGQGGSTDTQYF. For the CDR3, the DNA is TGTGCCAGCAGCTCCGGACAGGGGGGTAGCACAGATACGCAGTATTTT.

This chain joins TRBV5-6 and TRBJ2-7; perhaps TRBD1 as D (5 bases). Germline CDR1 is SGHDT and CDR2 is YYEEEE. The CDR3 spans 12 residues. V shed 1 base and J shed 7 bases, with 9 bases lying between them. The CDR3 region has the DNA TGTGCCAGCAGCTTGTTAGGGGTTGAGCAGTACTTC. Translation: CASSLLGVEQYF.

This clone was seen a single time. The chain recombines TRBV6-6 with TRBJ2-7; TRBD1 agrees at 9 bases. The CDR3 runs to 15 residues. The germline V gene encodes CDR1 MNHNY and CDR2 SVGAGI (reference sequence). V trimming: 7 bases; J trimming: 4 bases; junction bases outside the gene matches: 11. CDR3 coding DNA: TGTGCCAGCAACCCCCGGGACAGGGATAAGTACGAGCAGTACTTC. Protein: CASNPRDRDKYEQYF.

This chain uses TRBV6-5 with TRBJ1-3; D unresolved. The CDR3 covers 14 residues. Trimming removed 7 bases from V and 4 bases from J, with 14 bases in between. CDR1 MNHEY and CDR2 SVGAGI come from the germline V gene. CDR3: CASKPSAGGNTIYF. CDR3 bases: TGTGCCAGCAAACCATCGGCAGGAGGAAACACCATATATTTT.

This chain links TRBV18 with TRBJ2-7; tentative D call: TRBD2 (5 bases). CDR1 and CDR2 from the germline V gene are KGHSH and LQKENI. The CDR3 runs to 14 residues. With 3 bases removed from V and 3 bases from J, the gap between germline ends came to 12 bases. In DNA, the CDR3 is TGTGCCAGCTCACCTATCCGGGGTAGCTACGAGCAGTACTTC. It specifies CASSPIRGSYEQYF.

This chain connects TRBV12-3 or TRBV12-4 to TRBJ1-5; D gene uncertain. The CDR3 has 13 amino acids. The ends were cut back, 3 bases at V and 1 base at J, with 4 bases in the middle. The CDR3 DNA follows: TGTGCCAGCAGTTTGGAGAGCAATCAGCCCCAGCATTTT. This translates into CASSLESNQPQHF.

This clone was observed once. The V and J genes are TRBV7-2 and TRBJ1-2, with D possibly TRBD1 on 6 matching bases. Germline CDR1 SGHTA, CDR2 FQGNSA. The length of the CDR3 is 18 residues. Trimming pared 1 base from V and 8 bases from J, leaving 26 bases between. The DNA of the CDR3 is TGTGCCAGCAGCTTAGATAGACAGGCGAACGGCCGTTTCGGGGGCTACACCTTC. Its protein product is CASSLDRQANGRFGGYTF.

The chain carries TRBV12-3 or TRBV12-4 and TRBJ2-3, with D unclear. The length of the CDR3 is 11 residues. The V end lost 5 bases, the J end lost 6 bases, and 6 bases lay between the germline ends. CDR3: CASSTQDTQYF. CDR3 DNA: TGTGCCAGCAGTACACAGGATACGCAGTATTTT.

This chain links TRBV19 with TRBJ2-7; 9 bases are a match to TRBD1. Trimming at V came to 0 bases and at J to 6 bases, leaving 6 bases not matched to a gene. Germline-derived CDR1 and CDR2 are LNHDA and SQIVND (reference sequence). CDR3 length: 15 residues. CDR3 nucleotide sequence: TGTGCCAGTAGTATAGAGACAGGGGGTGTCAGCGAGCAGTACTTC. Its translation is CASSIETGGVSEQYF.

This rearrangement joins TRBV5-1 to TRBJ1-2, with D perhaps matching TRBD1 (5 bases). There are 13 residues in the CDR3. Germline V gene sequence: CDR1 SGHRS, CDR2 YFSETQ. Trimming shortened V by 5 bases and J by 4 bases, and 12 bases separated the two germline ends. The CDR3 here is CASRWGQGYGYTF. The CDR3 bases are TGCGCCAGCAGATGGGGCCAGGGCTATGGCTACACCTTC. The full variable domain, rest sourced from reference TRBV5-1 and TRBJ1-2, is KAGVTQTPRYLIKTRGQQVTLSCSPISGHRSVSWYQQTPGQGLQFLFEYFSETQRNKGNFPGRFSGRQFSNSRSEMNVSTLELGDSALYLCASRWGQGYGYTFGSGTRLTVV.

V usage is TRBV5-4 and J usage is TRBJ2-7; tentative D call: TRBD1 (6 bases). The CDR3 covers 15 residues. Germline V gene sequence: CDR1 SGHNT, CDR2 YYREEE (reference sequence). The ends were cut back, 4 bases at V and 0 bases at J, with 14 bases in the middle. CDR3 sequence: CASSGGLALSYEQYF. For the CDR3, the DNA is TGTGCCAGCAGCGGGGGCCTAGCCCTCTCCTACGAGCAGTACTTC.

This sequence joins TRBV4-3 and TRBJ1-4, with TRBD1 matching over 9 bases. V trimming: 4 bases; J trimming: 5 bases; junction bases outside the gene matches: 2. CDR1 and CDR2 (germline): LGHNA, YSLEER. The CDR3 is 14 amino acids. The CDR3 nucleotides are TGCGCCAGCAGCCTCGGGACAGGGAATGAAAAACTGTTTTTT. The encoded protein is CASSLGTGNEKLFF.

The chain carries TRBV6-6 and TRBJ1-1; maybe TRBD1 (6 bases). Trimming removed 4 bases from V and 0 bases from J, with 15 bases in between. The CDR3 extends over 16 amino acids. CDR1 is MNHNY, CDR2 SVGAGI, per germline (reference sequence). The CDR3 is CASSFSGGVMNTEAFF. The DNA of the CDR3 is TGTGCCAGCAGTTTTTCGGGGGGCGTCATGAACACTGAAGCTTTCTTT.

This chain joins TRBV4-2 and TRBJ2-1, with 9 bases identical to TRBD2. After removal of 1 base from V and 15 bases from J, the junction contained 10 bases not matched to a gene. Per germline, CDR1 LGHNA and CDR2 YNFKEQ. The length of the CDR3 is 14 residues. DNA for the CDR3: TGTGCCAGCAGCCAAGGACTAGCGGTACCCTCCACGTTCTTC. Its protein is CASSQGLAVPSTFF.

This clone is a singleton in its sample. V is TRBV30 and J is TRBJ2-7; TRBD1 might be the D (6 bases). Trimming shortened V by 0 bases and J by 7 bases, and 13 bases separated the two germline ends. Germline lookup yields CDR1 GTSNPN and CDR2 SVGIG (reference sequence). This CDR3 is 13 amino acids long. CDR3 nucleotides: TGTGCCTGGAGTGTACAGGGAACGGGGGAGCAGTACTTC. This encodes CAWSVQGTGEQYF.

The gene calls are TRBV6-5 and TRBJ2-7; 9 bases match TRBD2. V was pared by 0 bases and J by 3 bases, with 3 bases of the junction left unmatched. CDR1 is MNHEY and CDR2 is SVGAGI in the germline V gene. This CDR3 has 15 amino acids. The CDR3 DNA reads TGTGCCAGCAGTTACTCGGGACTAGCAAACTACGAGCAGTACTTC. Translated, it gives CASSYSGLANYEQYF.

The genes are TRBV28 and TRBJ1-4, with D unclear. Germline V lookup: CDR1 MDHEN, CDR2 SYDVKM. The V gene lost 3 bases and the J gene lost 5 bases, with 7 bases spanning the gap. This CDR3 is built from 13 residues. DNA of the CDR3: TGTGCCAGCAGTTTGGGCCAAAATGAAAAACTGTTTTTT. Amino acids: CASSLGQNEKLFF.

The chain carries TRBV4-3 and TRBJ2-1; 7 positions match TRBD1. Trimming took 1 base from V and 12 from J; bases not matched to a gene: 12. The CDR3 loop spans 15 amino acids. The germline CDR1 and CDR2 sequences are LGHNA and YSLEER. The CDR3 region is CASSQGDTGVDWQFF. For the CDR3, the DNA is TGCGCCAGCAGCCAAGGGGATACAGGGGTGGATTGGCAGTTCTTC.